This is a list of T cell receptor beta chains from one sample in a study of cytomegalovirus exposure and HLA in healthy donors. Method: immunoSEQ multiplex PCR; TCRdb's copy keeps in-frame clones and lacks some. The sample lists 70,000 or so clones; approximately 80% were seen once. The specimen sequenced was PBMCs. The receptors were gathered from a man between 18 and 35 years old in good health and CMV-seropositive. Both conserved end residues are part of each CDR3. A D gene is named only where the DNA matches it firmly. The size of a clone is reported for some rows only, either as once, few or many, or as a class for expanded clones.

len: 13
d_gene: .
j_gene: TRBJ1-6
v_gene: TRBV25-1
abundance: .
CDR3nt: TGTGCCAGCAGTGAATCGGGGTATTCACCCCTCCACTTT
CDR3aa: CASSESGYSPLHF

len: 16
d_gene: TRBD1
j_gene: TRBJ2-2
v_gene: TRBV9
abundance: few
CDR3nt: TGTGCCAGCAGCATTAGAGGACAGGGGGCAGGCGGGGAGCTGTTTTTT
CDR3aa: CASSIRGQGAGGELFF

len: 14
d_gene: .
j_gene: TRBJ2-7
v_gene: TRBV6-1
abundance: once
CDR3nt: TGTGCCAGCCTTGGGGCAGATCAATACTACGAGCAGTACTTC
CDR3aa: CASLGADQYYEQYF

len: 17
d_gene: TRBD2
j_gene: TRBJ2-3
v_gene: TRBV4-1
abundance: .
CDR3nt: TGCGCCAGCAGCTCACTAGCCCAGCGGGGACCTACAGATACGCAGTATTTT
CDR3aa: CASSSLAQRGPTDTQYF

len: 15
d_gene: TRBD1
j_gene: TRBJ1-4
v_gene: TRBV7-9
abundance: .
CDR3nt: TGTGCCAGCAGCCAACAGGGGGTTTGGCCCAGAAAACTGTTTTTT
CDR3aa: CASSQQGVWPRKLFF

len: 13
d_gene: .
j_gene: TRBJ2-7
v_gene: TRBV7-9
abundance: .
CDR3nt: TGTGCCAGCAAGCAAGAGAGCTCCTACGAGCAGTACTTC
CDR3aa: CASKQESSYEQYF

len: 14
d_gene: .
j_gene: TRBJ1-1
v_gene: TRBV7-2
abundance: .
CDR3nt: TGTGCCAGCAGCCGGGCGGGGAAGAACACTGAAGCTTTCTTT
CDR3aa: CASSRAGKNTEAFF

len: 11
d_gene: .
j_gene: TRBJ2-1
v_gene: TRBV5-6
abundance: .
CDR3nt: TGTGCCAGCAGCTTGACAGTTGAGCAGTTCTTC
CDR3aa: CASSLTVEQFF

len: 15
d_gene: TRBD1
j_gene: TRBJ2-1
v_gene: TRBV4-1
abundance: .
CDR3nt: TGCGCCAGCAGCCAAGCTGACAGGGATAACAATGAGCAGTTCTTC
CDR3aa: CASSQADRDNNEQFF

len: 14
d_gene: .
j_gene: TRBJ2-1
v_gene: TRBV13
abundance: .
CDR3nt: TGTGCCAGCAGCGCCGGGACTCCTAACAATGAGCAGTTCTTC
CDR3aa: CASSAGTPNNEQFF

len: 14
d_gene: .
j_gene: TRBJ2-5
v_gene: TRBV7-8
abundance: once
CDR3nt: TGTGCCAGCAGCTTGGGTTATGGGGCGGAGACCCAGTACTTC
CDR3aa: CASSLGYGAETQYF

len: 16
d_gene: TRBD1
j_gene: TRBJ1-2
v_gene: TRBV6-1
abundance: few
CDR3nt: TGTGCCAGCAGTGAAGCAGAGGCAGGGGGCAACTATGGCTACACCTTC
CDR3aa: CASSEAEAGGNYGYTF

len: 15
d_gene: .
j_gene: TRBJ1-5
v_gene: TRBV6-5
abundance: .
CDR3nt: TGTGCCAGCAGTTACTCGGCGGATAGCAATCAGCCCCAGCATTTT
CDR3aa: CASSYSADSNQPQHF

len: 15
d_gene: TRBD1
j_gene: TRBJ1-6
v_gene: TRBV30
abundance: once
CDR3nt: TGTGCCTGGAGTGTACTGGCAGGGGGCGATTCACCCCTCCACTTT
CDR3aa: CAWSVLAGGDSPLHF

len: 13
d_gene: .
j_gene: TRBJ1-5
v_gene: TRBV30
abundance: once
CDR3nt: TGTGCCTGGACCCGAGTGGGCAATCAGCCCCAGCATTTT
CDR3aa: CAWTRVGNQPQHF

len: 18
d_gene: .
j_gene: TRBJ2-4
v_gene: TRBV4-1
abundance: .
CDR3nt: TGCGCCAGCAGCCAAAATACCCCGACAGTACTAGCCAAAAACATTCAGTACTTC
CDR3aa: CASSQNTPTVLAKNIQYF

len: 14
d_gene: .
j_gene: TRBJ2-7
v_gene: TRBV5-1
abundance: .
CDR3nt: TGCGCCAGCAGATCCCAGGGGGGCTCCTACGAGCAGTACTTC
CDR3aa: CASRSQGGSYEQYF

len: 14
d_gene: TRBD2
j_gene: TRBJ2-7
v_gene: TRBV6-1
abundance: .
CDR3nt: TGTGCCAGCACTAGCGGGAGGGCCTCCTACGAGCAGTACTTC
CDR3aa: CASTSGRASYEQYF

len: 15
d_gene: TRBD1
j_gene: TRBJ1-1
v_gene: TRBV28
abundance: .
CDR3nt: TGTGCCAGCAGTGCCCCCGGGACAGACAAGGAACGAGCTTTCTTT
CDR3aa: CASSAPGTDKERAFF

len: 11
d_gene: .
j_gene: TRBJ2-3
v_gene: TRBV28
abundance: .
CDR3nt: TGTGCCAGCAGCTCCACAGATACGCAGTATTTT
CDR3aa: CASSSTDTQYF

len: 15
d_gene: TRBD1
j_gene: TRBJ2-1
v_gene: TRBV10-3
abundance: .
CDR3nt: TGTGCCATCAGCGCCACAGGGGGCGTTGACAATGAGCAGTTCTTC
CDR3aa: CAISATGGVDNEQFF

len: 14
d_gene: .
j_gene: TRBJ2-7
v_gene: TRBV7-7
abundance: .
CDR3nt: TGTGCTAGCAGCATGGGACTGTTCTCCTACGAGCAGTACTTC
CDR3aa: CASSMGLFSYEQYF

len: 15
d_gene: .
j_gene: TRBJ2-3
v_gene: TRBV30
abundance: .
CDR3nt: TGTGCAAACAACCGAGGGGGACATGGAACAGATACGCAGTATTTT
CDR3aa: CANNRGGHGTDTQYF

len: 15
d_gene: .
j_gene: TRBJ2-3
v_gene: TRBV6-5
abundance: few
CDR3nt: TGTGCCAGCAGTTACTCGAGGCAGGGAGGTGATACGCAGTATTTT
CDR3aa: CASSYSRQGGDTQYF

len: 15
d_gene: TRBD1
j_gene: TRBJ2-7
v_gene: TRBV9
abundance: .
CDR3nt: TGTGCCAGCAGTTCAGGGACAGGGCCCTCCTACGAGCAGTACTTC
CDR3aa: CASSSGTGPSYEQYF

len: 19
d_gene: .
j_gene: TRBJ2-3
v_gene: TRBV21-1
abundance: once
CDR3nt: TGTGCCAGCAGCAAAAGGGCCCCTGCTAGCGGGGGCTTCACAGATACGCAGTATTTT
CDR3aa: CASSKRAPASGGFTDTQYF

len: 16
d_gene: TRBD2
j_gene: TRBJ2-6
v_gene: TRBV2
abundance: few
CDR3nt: TGTGCCAGCAGCCGAACGGGGGGGACTGGGGCCAACGTCCTGACTTTC
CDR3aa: CASSRTGGTGANVLTF

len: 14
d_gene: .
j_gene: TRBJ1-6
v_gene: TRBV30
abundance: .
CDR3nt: TGTGCCTGGAGCCTTCGGGGGGGCAATTCACCCCTCCACTTT
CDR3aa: CAWSLRGGNSPLHF

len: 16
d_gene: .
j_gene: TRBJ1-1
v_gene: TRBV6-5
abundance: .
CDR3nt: TGTGCCAGCAGTTACTCGAAAAAAACAGAGAACACTGAAGCTTTCTTT
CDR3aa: CASSYSKKTENTEAFF

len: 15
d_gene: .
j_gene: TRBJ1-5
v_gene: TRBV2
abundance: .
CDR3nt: TGTGCCAGCAGTGGTAGCAGCCCTAATAGACAGCCCCAGCATTTT
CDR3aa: CASSGSSPNRQPQHF

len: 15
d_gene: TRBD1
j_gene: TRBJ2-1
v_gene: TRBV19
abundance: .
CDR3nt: TGTGCCAGTAGTATGGGACAGCGAGACATAGATGAGCAGTTCTTC
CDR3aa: CASSMGQRDIDEQFF

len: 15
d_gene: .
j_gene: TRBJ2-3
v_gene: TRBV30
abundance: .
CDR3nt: TGTGCCTGGAGTGTACTAAACAGGGATTCGGATACGCAGTATTTT
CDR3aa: CAWSVLNRDSDTQYF

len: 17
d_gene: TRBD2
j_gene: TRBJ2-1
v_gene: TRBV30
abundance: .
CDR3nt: TGTGCCTGGAGTGGACTAGCGGGGGTCCCCTCCTACAATGAGCAGTTCTTC
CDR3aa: CAWSGLAGVPSYNEQFF

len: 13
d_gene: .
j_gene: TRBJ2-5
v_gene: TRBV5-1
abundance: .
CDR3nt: TGCGCCAGCAGCTTAGGGGGAGGGGAGACCCAGTACTTC
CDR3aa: CASSLGGGETQYF

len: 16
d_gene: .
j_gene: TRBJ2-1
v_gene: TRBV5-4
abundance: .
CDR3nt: TGTGCCAGCAGCTTGGGTCAGGCGATATCTTACAATGAGCAGTTCTTC
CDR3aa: CASSLGQAISYNEQFF

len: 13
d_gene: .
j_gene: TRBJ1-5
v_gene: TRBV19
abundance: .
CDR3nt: TGTGCCACCAAGGAGACCCCACATCAGCCCCAGCATTTT
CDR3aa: CATKETPHQPQHF

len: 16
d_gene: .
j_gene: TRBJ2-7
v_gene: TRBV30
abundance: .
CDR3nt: TGTGCCTGGAATTCAAACACACAGGGAATCTCCTACGAGCAGTACTTC
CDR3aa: CAWNSNTQGISYEQYF

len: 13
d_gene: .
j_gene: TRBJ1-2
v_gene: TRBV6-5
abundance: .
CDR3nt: TGTGCCAGCAGTTATGGGGGGGCCTATGGCTACACCTTC
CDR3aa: CASSYGGAYGYTF

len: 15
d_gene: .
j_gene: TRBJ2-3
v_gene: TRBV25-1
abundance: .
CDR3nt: TGTGCCAGCAGTGAATCCTCGTCCGACTGGGGAGCGCAGTATTTT
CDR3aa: CASSESSSDWGAQYF

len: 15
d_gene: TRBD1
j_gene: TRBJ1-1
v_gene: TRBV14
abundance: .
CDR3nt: TGTGCCAGCAGCCAAGCGGGACAGTATAACACTGAAGCTTTCTTT
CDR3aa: CASSQAGQYNTEAFF

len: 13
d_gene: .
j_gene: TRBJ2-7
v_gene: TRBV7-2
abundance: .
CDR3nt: TGTGCCAGCAGCCTCGAAAGCCGGGTGGAGCAGTACTTC
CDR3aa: CASSLESRVEQYF

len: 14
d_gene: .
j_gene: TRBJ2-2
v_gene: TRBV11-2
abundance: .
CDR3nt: TGTGCCAGCAGCGGACAAATGAACACCGGGGAGCTGTTTTTT
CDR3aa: CASSGQMNTGELFF

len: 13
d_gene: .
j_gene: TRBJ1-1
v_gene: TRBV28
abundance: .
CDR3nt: TGTGCCAGCAGTTTGGCCAGGGAAGCTGAAGCTTTCTTT
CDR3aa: CASSLAREAEAFF

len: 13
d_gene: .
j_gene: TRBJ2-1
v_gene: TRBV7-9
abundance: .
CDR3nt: TGTGCCAGCAGCCCCCGTTCCTACAATGAGCAGTTCTTC
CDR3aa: CASSPRSYNEQFF

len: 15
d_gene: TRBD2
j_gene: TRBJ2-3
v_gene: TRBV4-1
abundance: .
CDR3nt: TGCGCCAGCAGCCCACCCGGGACTAGGACAGATACGCAGTATTTT
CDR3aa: CASSPPGTRTDTQYF

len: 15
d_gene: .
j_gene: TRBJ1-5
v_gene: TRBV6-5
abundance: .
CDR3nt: TGTGCCAGCAGTTACTCGAACAGGATGGATCAGCCCCAGCATTTT
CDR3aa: CASSYSNRMDQPQHF

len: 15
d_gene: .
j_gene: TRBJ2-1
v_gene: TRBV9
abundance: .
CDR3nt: TGTGCCAGCAGCGTAACCGGGACAAGCTACAATGAGCAGTTCTTC
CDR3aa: CASSVTGTSYNEQFF

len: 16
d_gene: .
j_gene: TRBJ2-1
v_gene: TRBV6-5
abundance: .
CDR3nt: TGTGCCAGCAGTTACGGCCTCCCGGACTATGGCAATGAGCAGTTCTTC
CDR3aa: CASSYGLPDYGNEQFF

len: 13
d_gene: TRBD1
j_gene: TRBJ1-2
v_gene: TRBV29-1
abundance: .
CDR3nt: TGCAGCGTGATGCTACAGGGGGCTTATGGCTACACCTTC
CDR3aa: CSVMLQGAYGYTF

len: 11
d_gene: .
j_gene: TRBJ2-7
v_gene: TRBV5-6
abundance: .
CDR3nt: TGTGCCAGCAGCTTGCGCTACGAGCAGTACTTC
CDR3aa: CASSLRYEQYF

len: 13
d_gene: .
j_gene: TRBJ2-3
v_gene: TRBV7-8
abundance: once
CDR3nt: TGTGCCAGCAGCTTAGAAAGTACGAGGGCGCAGTATTTT
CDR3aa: CASSLESTRAQYF

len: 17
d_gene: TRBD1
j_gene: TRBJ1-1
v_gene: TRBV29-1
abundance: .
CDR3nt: TGCAGCGTTGAACGGGGGCGGACAGGGGGCCTCCGGACTGAAGCTTTCTTT
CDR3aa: CSVERGRTGGLRTEAFF

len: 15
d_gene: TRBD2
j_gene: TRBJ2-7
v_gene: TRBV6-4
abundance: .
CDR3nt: TGTGCCAGCAGTGAGGGGACTAGCGGGAACTACGAGCAGTACTTC
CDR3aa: CASSEGTSGNYEQYF

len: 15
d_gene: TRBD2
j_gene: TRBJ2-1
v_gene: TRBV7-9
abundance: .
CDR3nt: TGTGCCAGCAGCACCGGGACTAGCGGAACAATGAGGCAGTTCTTC
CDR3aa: CASSTGTSGTMRQFF

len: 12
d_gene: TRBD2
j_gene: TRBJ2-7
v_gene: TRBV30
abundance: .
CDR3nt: TGTGCCTGGAGTGTACTGCGGGAGGTGCAGTACTTC
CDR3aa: CAWSVLREVQYF

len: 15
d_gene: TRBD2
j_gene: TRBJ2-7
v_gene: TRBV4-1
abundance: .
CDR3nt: TGCGCCAGCAGCCAAGTCACCGGGGGGAACTACGAGCAGTACTTC
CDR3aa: CASSQVTGGNYEQYF